One and the same sample provided the 23 T cell receptor beta chains below, sequenced in a study of control samples from healthy donors and cancer patients. The protocol was immunoSEQ multiplex PCR, while the TCRdb copy is restricted to in-frame clones and leaves out a portion. This sample has approximately 120,000 clones, with about 89% found just once. Sequenced: blood. The receptors originated from a man aged 55 to 70 in good health.

V gene TRBV7-8 combines with J gene TRBJ1-5; 9 nucleotides match TRBD1. V lost 5 bases to trimming and J lost 4 bases; unmatched junction nucleotides: 6. The CDR3 runs to 15 residues. Germline V gene data show CDR1 as SGHVS and CDR2 as FQNEAQ. CDR3 in amino acids: CASSGWGTGNQPQHF. The DNA for the CDR3 is TGTGCCAGCAGCGGGTGGGGGACAGGGAATCAGCCCCAGCATTTT.

The J gene is TRBJ1-2, the V gene TRBV5-1, with 8 positions matching TRBD1. The CDR3 loop spans 12 amino acids. Per the germline V gene, CDR1 is SGHRS and CDR2 is YFSETQ. V shed 1 base, J shed 9 bases, and the junction held 2 bases outside the gene matches. CDR3 nucleotides: TGCGCCAGCAGCTTGAGGGACAGGCGCTACACCTTC. Protein product: CASSLRDRRYTF.

The chain couples TRBV7-2 to TRBJ1-1; 7 nucleotides agree with TRBD1. The germline CDR1 and CDR2 sequences are SGHTA and FQGNSA. The junction had 8 bases not matched to a gene; V was cut back by 6 bases and J by 1 base. This CDR3 has 15 amino acids. Written as DNA, the CDR3 is TGTGCCAGCAGAGGACAGGTTTTTGGGAACACTGAAGCTTTCTTT. Translation gives CASRGQVFGNTEAFF.

The chain combines TRBV7-9 with TRBJ1-4; 8 bases match TRBD1. This CDR3 is built from 15 residues. Germline CDR1 reads SEHNR; CDR2 reads FQNEAQ (reference sequence). The ends lost 1 base at V and 7 bases at J; junction bases unmatched: 5. In DNA, the CDR3 is TGTGCCAGCAGCTTAGATGCAGGGGGCGGTGAAAAACTGTTTTTT. Amino acids: CASSLDAGGGEKLFF.

This chain joins TRBV18 and TRBJ2-2; TRBD1 matches at 9 bases. The CDR3 extends over 19 amino acids. V shed 3 bases, J shed 1 base, and the junction held 12 bases outside the gene matches. CDR1 is KGHSH and CDR2 is LQKENI in the germline V gene. CDR3 nucleotides: TGTGCCAGCTCACCTACCGGGACAGGGCAGTTCCAGAACACCGGGGAGCTGTTTTTT. Amino acid sequence: CASSPTGTGQFQNTGELFF.

CDR3 amino acids: CASIVGRGRGGYNSPLHF. Written as DNA, the CDR3 is TGTGCCAGCATCGTGGGCAGGGGGCGCGGGGGTTATAATTCACCCCTCCACTTT. This chain uses TRBV28 with TRBJ1-6, with 8 bases matching TRBD1. The germline CDR1 and CDR2 sequences are MDHEN and SYDVKM. The CDR3 spans 18 residues. V was pared by 7 bases and J by 4 bases, with 15 bases of the junction left unmatched.

The chain links TRBV7-2 to TRBJ1-1; D may be TRBD1 (6 bases). This CDR3 contains 14 residues. Germline CDR1 is SGHTA and CDR2 is FQGNSA. V lost 4 bases to trimming and J lost 0 bases, with 9 bases between them. The CDR3 loop is CASSSQGLNTEAFF. The CDR3 nucleotides read TGTGCCAGCAGCTCACAGGGCTTGAACACTGAAGCTTTCTTT.

This chain joins TRBV4-2 and TRBJ1-1; tentative D call: TRBD1 (6 bases). The V end lost 0 bases, the J end lost 4 bases, and 12 bases lay between the germline ends. Germline loops: CDR1 LGHNA, CDR2 YNFKEQ. The CDR3 has 15 residues. CDR3 in amino acids: CASSQDRGVATEAFF. Here the CDR3 DNA reads TGTGCCAGCAGCCAAGATAGGGGGGTTGCCACTGAAGCTTTCTTT.

This clone was observed a single time. The rearrangement uses TRBV5-1 and TRBJ2-5; tentatively, D is TRBD1 (6 bases). V was pared by 1 base and J by 1 base, with 11 bases between. Germline V gene lookup returns CDR1 SGHRS and CDR2 YFSETQ. This CDR3 comprises 15 residues. The CDR3 region is CASSLQGSFQETQYF. The CDR3 bases are TGCGCCAGCAGCTTGCAGGGGTCCTTCCAAGAGACCCAGTACTTC.

The chain is built from TRBV28 and TRBJ1-3; D gene uncertain. V was pared by 0 bases and J by 8 bases, with 20 bases between. Germline loops: CDR1 MDHEN, CDR2 SYDVKM. The CDR3 loop spans 17 amino acids. The CDR3 is CASSLWERDWGWDTIYF. Here the CDR3 DNA reads TGTGCCAGCAGTTTATGGGAGAGGGATTGGGGTTGGGACACCATATATTTT.

The genes are TRBV11-2 and TRBJ2-3, with D unclear. V was cut by 0 bases and J by 1 base, with 8 bases left in between. The CDR3 length is 15 residues. CDR1 SGHAT and CDR2 FQNNGV come from the germline V gene. DNA of the CDR3: TGTGCCAGCAGCTTAGACGGATTCCGCACAGATACGCAGTATTTT. Encoded protein: CASSLDGFRTDTQYF.

V usage is TRBV25-1 and J usage is TRBJ2-1, with D possibly being TRBD1 or TRBD2 (5 bases each). This CDR3 contains 12 residues. In germline, CDR1 is MGHDK, CDR2 SYGVNS. Trimming removed 8 bases at V and 8 bases at J, with 13 bases between. The CDR3 DNA follows: TGTGCCAGCGGGACCGGGCCCCATGAGCAGTTCTTC. Translating gives CASGTGPHEQFF.

This clone was seen once. The chain joins TRBV27 to TRBJ2-2; 12 bases fit TRBD1. V shed 5 bases and J 8 bases; nucleotides not matched to a gene: 9. Looked up from germline, CDR1 is MNHEY and CDR2 is SMNVEV (reference sequence). The CDR3 spans 16 residues. CDR3 DNA: TGTGCCAGCAGTCTCGGGACAGGGGGCGCGGCAGGGGAGCTGTTTTTT. As protein: CASSLGTGGAAGELFF.

The gene calls are TRBV7-9 and TRBJ1-1, with D possibly being TRBD1 (6 bases). The CDR3 loop spans 13 amino acids. Germline values: CDR1 SEHNR, CDR2 FQNEAQ (reference sequence). Between the trimmed V and J ends, which lost 5 bases and 7 bases, there was a span of 14 bases. CDR3 protein: CASSERQAGEAFF. The CDR3 bases are TGTGCCAGCAGCGAACGACAGGCGGGTGAAGCTTTCTTT.

This clone was recorded a few times. Distinct nucleotide sequences in the sample also encode this CDR3. V usage is TRBV7-2 and J usage is TRBJ2-5; D is uncertain. V lost 4 bases, J lost 2 bases, and 8 bases lay in between. The germline gives CDR1 SGHTA, CDR2 FQGNSA. The CDR3 is made up of 13 amino acids. The CDR3 bases are TGTGCCAGCAGCTGGTCCAGTCAAGAGACCCAGTACTTC. Translated: CASSWSSQETQYF.

This clone has just one count. The genes are TRBV7-6 and TRBJ1-4; TRBD1 matches at 8 bases. Germline loops: CDR1 SGHVS, CDR2 FNYEAQ. V shed 3 bases and J 4 bases; nucleotides not matched to a gene: 1. This CDR3 has 14 residues. The CDR3: CASSLTGVNEKLFF. The CDR3 nucleotides are TGTGCCAGCAGCTTGACAGGGGTTAATGAAAAACTGTTTTTT.

This clone has just one count. This chain uses TRBV28 with TRBJ1-1; D might be TRBD1 (5 bases). The length of the CDR3 is 13 residues. Germline assignment: CDR1 MDHEN and CDR2 SYDVKM. The V gene lost 2 bases and the J gene lost 8 bases, with 12 bases spanning the gap. CDR3 DNA sequence: TGTGCCAGCAGTTTAAGGGGACCCTGGGAAGCTTTCTTT. This translates into CASSLRGPWEAFF. Based on the CDR3 plus reference TRBV28 and TRBJ1-1, the full variable domain is DVKVTQSSRYLVKRTGEKVFLECVQDMDHENMFWYRQDPGLGLRLIYFSYDVKMKEKGDIPEGYSVSREKKERFSLILESASTNQTSMYLCASSLRGPWEAFFGQGTRLTVV.

The V and J genes are TRBV6-2 or TRBV6-3 and TRBJ2-1; TRBD2 matches 8 bases. Germline CDR1 is MNHEY and CDR2 is SVGEGT. V dropped 6 bases and J dropped 6; count of bases not matched to a gene: 10. This CDR3 has 15 residues. CDR3 in DNA: TGTGCCAGCAGCTCCTTTCGGGGGGGATTCAATGAGCAGTTCTTC. It is translated as CASSSFRGGFNEQFF.

The chain recombines TRBV6-2 or TRBV6-3 with TRBJ2-3, with 7 nucleotides matching TRBD1. The CDR3 length is 16 residues. Germline values: CDR1 MNHEY, CDR2 SVGEGT. After removal of 4 bases from V and 3 bases from J, the junction contained 10 bases not matched to a gene. The CDR3 DNA reads TGTGCCAGCAGTTGGGATACAGGGGATTTGACAGATACGCAGTATTTT. This gives the protein CASSWDTGDLTDTQYF.

The rearrangement joins TRBV7-8 to TRBJ1-1, with D maybe TRBD1 (5 bases). V shed 4 bases and J shed 3 bases, with 9 bases lying between them. Germline V gene sequence: CDR1 SGHVS, CDR2 FQNEAQ. CDR3 length equals 13 residues. The CDR3 bases are TGTGCCAGCAGCTCCCAGGGATACACTGAAGCTTTCTTT. This encodes CASSSQGYTEAFF.

The chain joins TRBV30 to TRBJ1-2, with 7 bases fitting TRBD1. Germline V CDR1 and CDR2: GTSNPN, SVGIG (reference sequence). The J segment lost 4 bases and the V segment lost 0 bases, leaving 8 bases of the junction unmatched. CDR3 length: 15 amino acids. The CDR3 DNA sequence: TGTGCCTGGAGTGTCGGAGGGGGCACCGGCTATGGCTACACCTTC. Translating it yields CAWSVGGGTGYGYTF.

This chain links TRBV28 with TRBJ1-1, with 7 bases that match TRBD1. V was clipped by 6 bases and J by 5 bases; unmatched bases: 6. The germline CDR1 and CDR2 sequences are MDHEN and SYDVKM. This CDR3 spans 13 amino acids. The CDR3 loop is CASRQGSGTEAFF. CDR3 sequence (DNA): TGTGCCAGCAGACAGGGGTCGGGGACTGAAGCTTTCTTT. Complete variable domain (other parts from reference TRBV28 and TRBJ1-1): DVKVTQSSRYLVKRTGEKVFLECVQDMDHENMFWYRQDPGLGLRLIYFSYDVKMKEKGDIPEGYSVSREKKERFSLILESASTNQTSMYLCASRQGSGTEAFFGQGTRLTVV.

The chain employs TRBV19 and TRBJ1-5, with 7 nucleotides matching TRBD1. From germline, CDR1 is LNHDA and CDR2 SQIVND (reference sequence). CDR3 length: 13 residues. V lost 8 bases, J lost 6 bases, and 7 bases stayed unmatched. The CDR3 sequence: CASEEGGGQPQHF. CDR3 DNA: TGTGCCAGTGAAGAAGGGGGCGGTCAGCCCCAGCATTTT. The full variable domain, completed using reference TRBV19 and TRBJ1-5, is DGGITQSPKYLFRKEGQNVTLSCEQNLNHDAMYWYRQDPGQGLRLIYYSQIVNDFQKGDIAEGYSVSREKKESFPLTVTSAQKNPTAFYLCASEEGGGQPQHFGDGTRLSIL.